The 13 T cell receptor beta chains below were found in one sample sequenced in a study of OX40 agonist ivuxolimab in advanced cancers. Data came from immunoSEQ multiplex PCR; TCRdb stores just in-frame clones and leaves some out. The sample carries tens of thousands of clones, around 93% recorded once. The sequences come from CD4+ or CD8+ T cells sorted from blood, collected in a trial of the OX40 agonist ivuxolimab. All receptors derive from an adult with an advanced solid tumor such as melanoma, head and neck, liver or kidney cancer.

This clone has only a few counts. The V and J genes are TRBV10-3 and TRBJ1-2; possible D gene TRBD1, 5 bases. This CDR3 spans 14 amino acids. Germline CDR1 reads ENHRY; CDR2 reads SYGVKD. Trimming took off 3 bases at V and 4 bases at J, with 12 bases between the two ends. For the CDR3, the DNA is TGTGCCATCAGTGATGGGGGAATAAGCTATGGCTACACCTTC. Translation: CAISDGGISYGYTF.

The chain joins TRBV5-5 to TRBJ2-3, with 7 bases matching TRBD1. Trimming at V came to 4 bases and at J to 2 bases, leaving 10 bases not matched to a gene. This CDR3 spans 16 amino acids. Looked up from germline, CDR1 is SGHKS and CDR2 is YYEKEE (reference sequence). The DNA for the CDR3 is TGTGCCAGCAGCAGCCGGACAGGAGACCACACAGATACGCAGTATTTT. Translation: CASSSRTGDHTDTQYF. Combining the CDR3 with reference TRBV5-5 and TRBJ2-3 gives the whole variable domain DAGVTQSPTHLIKTRGQQVTLRCSPISGHKSVSWYQQVLGQGPQFIFQYYEKEERGRGNFPDRFSARQFPNYSSELNVNALLLGDSALYLCASSSRTGDHTDTQYFGPGTRLTVL.

CDR3 amino acids: CASGFPGTSNQPQHF. In DNA, the CDR3 is TGTGCTAGTGGTTTCCCGGGAACGTCCAATCAGCCCCAGCATTTT. J is TRBJ1-5 and V is TRBV12-5; the D is unclear. Trimming took 3 bases from V and 3 from J, leaving 12 bases between them. The CDR3 totals 15 residues. Germline CDR1 is LGHNT and CDR2 is FRNRAP.

A word on this clone: The same CDR3 also results from other DNA sequences found in this sample. The chain employs TRBV19 and TRBJ2-7; TRBD1 aligns across 7 bases. The CDR3 covers 13 residues. Germline V CDR1 and CDR2: LNHDA, SQIVND (reference sequence). The V segment lost 3 bases and the J segment 3 bases; nucleotides outside the gene matches: 2. The DNA of the CDR3 is TGTGCCAGTAGTATTGCAGGGGGCTACGAGCAGTACTTC. Translated: CASSIAGGYEQYF.

The J gene is TRBJ2-7, the V gene TRBV27, with TRBD1 matching 7 bases. The J segment lost 6 bases and the V segment lost 5 bases, leaving 22 bases of the junction unmatched. CDR1 MNHEY and CDR2 SMNVEV come from the germline V gene (reference sequence). This CDR3 is built from 18 residues. Here the CDR3 DNA reads TGTGCCAGCAGTCCCTCTTTAGGGGGCGGTCCCCCCTCTCGCGAGCAGTACTTC. The encoded protein is CASSPSLGGGPPSREQYF.

This chain joins TRBV7-3 and TRBJ2-7; 9 bases map to TRBD1. Trimming cost V 5 bases and J 0 bases; bases outside gene matches: 5. Germline CDR1 reads SGHTA; CDR2 reads FQGTGA. The CDR3 length is 15 residues. The DNA for the CDR3 is TGTGCCAGCAGCCCACCGGGACAGGGCTCCTACGAGCAGTACTTC. The encoded protein is CASSPPGQGSYEQYF.

This chain uses TRBV6-6 with TRBJ1-2, with unresolved D. Germline CDR1 and CDR2: MNHNY and SVGAGI (reference sequence). V gave up 7 bases and J gave up 4 bases, with 16 bases separating them. The CDR3 extends over 14 amino acids. The CDR3 loop is CASTAVGPSYGYTF. The CDR3, as DNA: TGTGCCAGCACCGCAGTCGGTCCCTCCTATGGCTACACCTTC.

This clone has just one count. The CDR3 sequence is CASSQEQGAGFGETQYF. CDR3 DNA: TGCGCCAGCAGCCAAGAGCAGGGGGCGGGGTTCGGAGAGACCCAGTACTTC. The chain is built from TRBV4-1 and TRBJ2-5, with 8 bases aligning to TRBD1. The J segment lost 4 bases and the V segment lost 0 bases, leaving 10 bases of the junction unmatched. The CDR3 loop spans 17 amino acids. The germline V gene has CDR1 MGHRA and CDR2 YSYEKL.

J is TRBJ1-1 and V is TRBV6-5, with D possibly matching TRBD1 (5 bases). With 2 bases removed from V and 7 bases from J, the gap between germline ends came to 11 bases. Per the germline V gene, CDR1 is MNHEY and CDR2 is SVGAGI. The CDR3 is 13 amino acids. The CDR3 sequence is CASSYPQANEAFF. Here the CDR3 DNA reads TGTGCCAGCAGTTACCCACAGGCCAATGAAGCTTTCTTT.

This clone was picked up one time. The rearrangement links TRBV10-3 to TRBJ2-1, with D unclear. This CDR3 is built from 13 residues. V was cut by 6 bases and J by 0 bases, with 6 bases left in between. In germline, CDR1 is ENHRY, CDR2 SYGVKD. As DNA, the CDR3 is TGTGCCATCAGCGCGAGCTCCTACAATGAGCAGTTCTTC. Amino acids: CAISASSYNEQFF.

The V call is TRBV27, the J call TRBJ2-2, with D uncertain. Germline CDR1 and CDR2: MNHEY and SMNVEV (reference sequence). The length of the CDR3 is 12 residues. V lost 3 bases and J 6 bases, leaving 5 bases between the germline ends. CDR3 DNA sequence: TGTGCCAGCAGTTTTTTCTCCGGGGAGCTGTTTTTT. It specifies CASSFFSGELFF.

The chain combines TRBV27 with TRBJ1-2, with D perhaps TRBD1 (5 bases). V gave up 3 bases and J gave up 7 bases, with 18 bases separating them. This CDR3 is built from 15 residues. Germline V gives CDR1 MNHEY, CDR2 SMNVEV (reference sequence). This CDR3 reads CASSLSGGVIRGYTF. The CDR3 DNA reads as TGTGCCAGCAGTTTGTCGGGGGGAGTAATTCGTGGCTACACCTTC.

V gene TRBV4-1 combines with J gene TRBJ1-1, with TRBD1 matching over 8 bases. Germline V gene sequence: CDR1 MGHRA, CDR2 YSYEKL. Trimming cost V 1 base and J 0 bases; bases outside gene matches: 10. The CDR3 is 18 residues long. The CDR3 loop reads CASSQVPTGDKMNTEAFF. The CDR3 DNA follows: TGCGCCAGCAGCCAAGTCCCGACAGGGGATAAAATGAACACTGAAGCTTTCTTT.